These T cell receptor beta chains were read from a single sample in a study of glioma-infiltrating T cells. TCRdb analysed the multiplex PCR reads with MiXCR anew, one entry per CDR3 protein. The table includes about 180,000 distinct CDR3 sequences, around 42% detected once. Material for sequencing was glioma tissue, nonneoplastic brain tissue, or PBMCs (not recorded which). These receptor sequences come from a human donor with low-grade glioma or glioblastoma, undergoing nonglioma brain surgery, or in good health (not recorded which). Each CDR3 is given with its conserved first and last residue. A D gene is named only where the DNA matches it firmly. For some rows the clone size is stated as once, few or many, or as a class when expanded; others skip it.

j_gene	abundance	v_gene	d_gene	CDR3nt	CDR3aa
TRBJ2-2	many	TRBV7-8	-	TGTGCCAGCAGCTTAGGACAGATGGACGGGGAGCTGTTTTTT	CASSLGQMDGELFF
TRBJ2-2	few	TRBV29-1	-	TGCAGCATACAGGGCGGGGTCACCGGGGAGCTGTTTTTT	CSIQGGVTGELFF
TRBJ2-7	few	TRBV19	-	TGTGCCAGTAGTCCCGGACCCGCACAAGAGCAGTACTTC	CASSPGPAQEQYF
TRBJ2-7	many	TRBV5-1	TRBD1	TGCGCCAGCAGACGGACAGGGGAAGTCTACGAGCAGTACTTC	CASRRTGEVYEQYF
TRBJ1-5	many	TRBV20-1	-	TGCAGTGCTCCAGGAGGGGGGGTGAGAAGCAATCAGCCCCAGCATTTT	CSAPGGGVRSNQPQHF
TRBJ2-3	many	TRBV28	TRBD2	TGTGCCAGCAGTTCGGGGACTAGCGGGCTCGTCAGCACAGATACGCAGTATTTT	CASSSGTSGLVSTDTQYF
TRBJ2-7	many	TRBV12-3/TRBV12-4	TRBD2	TGTGCCAGCAGAGTAGCGGGAGGCGAGCAGTACTTC	CASRVAGGEQYF
TRBJ1-4	few	TRBV2	-	TGTGCCAGCAGCCTAACGGCGAATGAAAAACTGTTTTTT	CASSLTANEKLFF
TRBJ2-7	once	TRBV6-2/TRBV6-3	-	TGTGCCAGCATTAGGTCTGAGCAGTACTTC	CASIRSEQYF
TRBJ2-2	-	TRBV19	-	TGTGCCAGTAGTCCCCTCCCGGGCACCGGGGAGCTGTTTTTT	CASSPLPGTGELFF
TRBJ1-6	many	TRBV9	-	TGTGCCAGCAGCGTAGCAGGTCTTGATTCACCCCTCCACTTT	CASSVAGLDSPLHF
TRBJ2-5	-	TRBV20-1	TRBD2	TGCAGTGGTTCCGATAGCGGGAGGAGCCAAGAGACCAAGTACTTC	CSGSDSGRSQETKYF
TRBJ1-2	many	TRBV20-1	-	TGCAGTGCTTCCCGGGGGGGATATGGCTACACCTTC	CSASRGGYGYTF
TRBJ2-3	few	TRBV2	-	TGTGCCAGCAGAAAAAGCCCAGCTGACGTATTCGATACGCAGTATTTT	CASRKSPADVFDTQYF
TRBJ2-7	many	TRBV27	-	TGTGCCAGCAGTTCAAATGGGGGATCCTACGAGCAGTACTTC	CASSSNGGSYEQYF
TRBJ2-3	-	TRBV7-2	-	TGTGCCAGCAGCCGAAGGCGGGATGTAAGCACAGATACGCAGTATTTT	CASSRRRDVSTDTQYF
TRBJ1-5	many	TRBV2	-	TGTGCCAGCAGGCTAAGGGGTCAGCCCCAGCATTTT	CASRLRGQPQHF
TRBJ1-1	-	TRBV3-1	TRBD1	TGTGCCAGCAGAGTAGGACAGGGCCCTTACTCTGCTTTCTTT	CASRVGQGPYSAFF
TRBJ1-4	-	TRBV2	-	TGTGCCAGCAGTGACCTACTGGCAACTAATGAAAAACTGTTTTTT	CASSDLLATNEKLFF
TRBJ2-2	-	TRBV6-1	TRBD1	TGTGCCAGCAGTTACGCGCCGGGACAGGGAGGCACCGGGGAGCTGTTTTTT	CASSYAPGQGGTGELFF
TRBJ2-1	-	TRBV29-1	TRBD2	TGCAGCGTCGCCTCCTGGACTAGCGGGAGGTTAGGGGAGCAGTTCTTC	CSVASWTSGRLGEQFF
TRBJ2-1	-	TRBV6-2/TRBV6-3	TRBD2	TGTGCCAGCAACCCAAGAAGCTTACTAGCGGGAGGGCCCTACAATGAGCAGTTCTTC	CASNPRSLLAGGPYNEQFF
TRBJ2-2	-	TRBV7-9	TRBD2	TGTGCCAGCAGCTTAGCAGCTAGCGGCGCCGGGGAGCTGTTTTTT	CASSLAASGAGELFF
TRBJ2-5	-	TRBV13	-	TGTGCCAGCAGCAAAAGAAAAGAGACCCAGTACTTC	CASSKRKETQYF
TRBJ1-1	-	TRBV18	-	TGTGCCAGCTCGTCCGGAGGGGGGCAATTTTCTGAAGCTTTCTTT	CASSSGGGQFSEAFF
TRBJ1-5	-	TRBV4-2	-	TGTGCCAGGAGCCAAGATCAACCTAGAAATCAGCCCCAGCATTTT	CARSQDQPRNQPQHF
TRBJ1-5	-	TRBV24-1	TRBD1	TGTGCCACCCCTCAATGGGACAGCCTCCGTTACTATCCCCAGCATTTT	CATPQWDSLRYYPQHF
TRBJ2-6	-	TRBV2	TRBD2	TGTGCCAGCGGGGCGGGAGATGGGGCCAACGTCCTGACTTTC	CASGAGDGANVLTF
TRBJ2-5	few	TRBV18	TRBD1	TGTGCCAGCTCACTAACGACAGGGACCCAAGAGACCCAGTACTTC	CASSLTTGTQETQYF
TRBJ1-1	-	TRBV29-1	-	TGCAGCGTTGGGGCGTACCTAATGAACACTGAAGCTTTCTTT	CSVGAYLMNTEAFF
TRBJ1-2	once	TRBV12-3/TRBV12-4	-	TGTTCCAGCAGCCTCGACAGATACTATGGCTACACCTTC	CSSSLDRYYGYTF
TRBJ2-1	many	TRBV6-1	TRBD2	TGTGCCAGCTCCGGTGGGCGGGAGGGGCGTAATGAGCAGTTCTTC	CASSGGREGRNEQFF
TRBJ2-3	once	TRBV29-1	-	TGCAACGTTCTTGGGGTTAGCACAGATACGCAGTATTTT	CNVLGVSTDTQYF
TRBJ1-4	once	TRBV29-1	-	TGCAGCGTTGATTCGAGTGGGGGGCTCGGTGAAAAACTGTTTTTT	CSVDSSGGLGEKLFF
TRBJ2-1	-	TRBV28	-	TGTGCCAGCAGTATTTGGATAGAGGGATCCCGCGGTGAGCAGTTCTTC	CASSIWIEGSRGEQFF
TRBJ1-4	-	TRBV19	-	TGTGCCAGCAAGGACACCTATGAAAAACTGTTTTTT	CASKDTYEKLFF
TRBJ2-3	many	TRBV3-1	TRBD1	TGTGCCAGCAGCCAAGTCACAGGGGGAGTTACGCAGTATTTT	CASSQVTGGVTQYF
TRBJ1-1	-	TRBV27	-	TGTGCTAGAGCACCCAGGAGGAAGGAAGCTGAAGCTTTCTTT	CARAPRRKEAEAFF
TRBJ2-7	-	TRBV11-2	TRBD1	TGTGCCAGCAGCTTAACAGGGGGTGTATACGAGCAGTACTTC	CASSLTGGVYEQYF
TRBJ2-2	few	TRBV29-1	-	TGCAGCGTTGGGCTCGGGGGCACCGGGGAGCTGTTTTTT	CSVGLGGTGELFF
TRBJ2-7	many	TRBV20-1	-	TGCAGTGCTACCACAACCCTAGCAGAGTTTGACGAGCAGTACTTC	CSATTTLAEFDEQYF